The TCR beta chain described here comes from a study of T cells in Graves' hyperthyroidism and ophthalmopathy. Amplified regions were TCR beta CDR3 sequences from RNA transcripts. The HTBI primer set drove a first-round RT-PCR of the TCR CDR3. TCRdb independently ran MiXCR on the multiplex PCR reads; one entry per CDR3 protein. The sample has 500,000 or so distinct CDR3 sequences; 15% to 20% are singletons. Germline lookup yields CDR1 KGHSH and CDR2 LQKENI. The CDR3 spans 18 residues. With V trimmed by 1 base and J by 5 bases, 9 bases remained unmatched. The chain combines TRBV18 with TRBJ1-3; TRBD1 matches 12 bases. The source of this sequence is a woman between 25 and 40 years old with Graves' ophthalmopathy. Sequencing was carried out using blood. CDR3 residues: CASSPLPGQGARRNTIYF. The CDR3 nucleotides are TGTGCCAGCTCACCACTGCCGGGACAGGGGGCTCGGCGAAACACCATATATTTT.